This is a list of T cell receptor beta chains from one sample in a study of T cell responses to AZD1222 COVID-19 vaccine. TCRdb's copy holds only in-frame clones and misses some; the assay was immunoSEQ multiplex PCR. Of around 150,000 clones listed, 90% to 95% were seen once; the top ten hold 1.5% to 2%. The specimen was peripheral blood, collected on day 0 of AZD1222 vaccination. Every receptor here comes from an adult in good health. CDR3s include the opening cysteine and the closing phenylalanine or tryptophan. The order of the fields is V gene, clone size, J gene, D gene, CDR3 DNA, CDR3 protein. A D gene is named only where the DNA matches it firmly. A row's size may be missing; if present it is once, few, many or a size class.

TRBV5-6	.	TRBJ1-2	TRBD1	TGTGCCAGCAGCTCTGACCCACAGGGGGACTATGGCTACACCTTC	CASSSDPQGDYGYTF
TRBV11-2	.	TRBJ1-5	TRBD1	TGTGCCAGCAGCTTAGGGGGGACAGGGCCCTATAGCAATCAGCCCCAGCATTTT	CASSLGGTGPYSNQPQHF
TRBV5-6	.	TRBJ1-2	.	TGTGCCAGCAGCTTGGGGAGGGCGGCCAGAAGTAACTATGGCTACACCTTC	CASSLGRAARSNYGYTF
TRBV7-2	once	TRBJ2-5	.	TGTGCCAGCAGCTTAGATCGCCGGAACTCCTACCCCCAAGAGACCCAGTACTTC	CASSLDRRNSYPQETQYF
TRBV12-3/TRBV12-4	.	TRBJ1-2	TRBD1	TGTGCCAGCAGCGCGGGACAGGGCTACACCTTC	CASSAGQGYTF
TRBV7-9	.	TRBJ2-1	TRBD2	TGTGCCAGCAGCTTAGAAAGACTAGCGGGTTTGAATGAGCAGTTCTTC	CASSLERLAGLNEQFF
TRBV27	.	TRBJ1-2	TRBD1	TGTGCCAGCAGTTTAGGCGACAGGGGCGGCGGCTACACCTTC	CASSLGDRGGGYTF
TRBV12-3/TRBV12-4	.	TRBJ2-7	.	TGTGCCAGCAGTCTCGGGTCCCTCTACGAGCAGTACTTC	CASSLGSLYEQYF
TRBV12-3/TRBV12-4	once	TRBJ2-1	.	TGTGCCAGCAGTACGCGGGGTCAGGGTGAGCAGTTCTTC	CASSTRGQGEQFF
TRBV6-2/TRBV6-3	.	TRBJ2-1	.	TGTGCCAGCAGTCGGGGTAACAATGAGCAGTTCTTC	CASSRGNNEQFF
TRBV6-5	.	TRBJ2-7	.	TGTGCCAGCTCGAAGACCGGGGCCGAGCAGTACTTC	CASSKTGAEQYF
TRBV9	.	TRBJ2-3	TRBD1	TGTGCCAGCAGCGAACATCCAGGGGGCAGTGGGGCAGATACGCAGTATTTT	CASSEHPGGSGADTQYF
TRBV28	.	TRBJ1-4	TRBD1	TGTGCCAGCAGTTTACCGAACAGGGGCGGGGGTGAAAAACTGTTTTTT	CASSLPNRGGGEKLFF
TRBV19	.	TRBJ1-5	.	TGTGCCAGTAGTATCCGGGACCAAAATCAGCCCCAGCATTTT	CASSIRDQNQPQHF
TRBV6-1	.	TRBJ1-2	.	TGTGCCAGCAGTGAAAGTAAGGGGCGAAACTATGGCTACACCTTC	CASSESKGRNYGYTF
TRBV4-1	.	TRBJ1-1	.	TGCGCCAGCAGCCAAGATAGTGGGGGGACGAACACTGAAGCTTTCTTT	CASSQDSGGTNTEAFF
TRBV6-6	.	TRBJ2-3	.	TGTGCCAGCAGTCGAGGGGATACGCAGTATTTT	CASSRGDTQYF
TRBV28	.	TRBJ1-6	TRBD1	TGTGCCAGCAGTTCAGGGGGGGCGCTGTATAATTCACCCCTCCACTTT	CASSSGGALYNSPLHF
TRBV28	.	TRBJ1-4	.	TGTGCCAGCTGGTCGGGGGGACCGGAAAAACTGTTTTTT	CASWSGGPEKLFF
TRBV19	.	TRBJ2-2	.	TGTGCCACCTGGGACGTGTCCGGGGAGCTGTTTTTT	CATWDVSGELFF
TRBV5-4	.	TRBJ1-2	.	TGTGCCAGCAGCTTGGTAGTATTGGGTGACTATGGCTACACCTTC	CASSLVVLGDYGYTF
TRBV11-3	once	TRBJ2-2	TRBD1	TGTGCCAGCAGTTTACGACAGGGCAACACCGGGGAGCTGTTTTTT	CASSLRQGNTGELFF
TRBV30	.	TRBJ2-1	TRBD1	TGTGCCTGGAGTCCGACGGGACAGGGGCCCAGGAATGAGCAGTTCTTC	CAWSPTGQGPRNEQFF
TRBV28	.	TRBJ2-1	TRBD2	TGTGCCAGCAGACGTACTAGCGGGAGGTACTTGGGCAATGAGCAGTTCTTC	CASRRTSGRYLGNEQFF
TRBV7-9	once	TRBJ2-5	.	TGTGCCAGCAGCGCGCGGCTGACCCAAGAGACCCAGTACTTC	CASSARLTQETQYF
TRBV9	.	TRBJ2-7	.	TGTGCCAGCAGCGACCATCCTGGGGAGCAGTACTTC	CASSDHPGEQYF
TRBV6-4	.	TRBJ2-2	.	TGTGCCAGCAGTGACAGTCAGGGCCACACCGGGGAGCTGTTTTTT	CASSDSQGHTGELFF